One and the same sample provided the 14 T cell receptor beta chains below, sequenced in a study of blood T cells in healthy people across ages. The second PCR ran roughly 6 to 11 cycles with a sample-barcoded 5' primer and J-beta primers. One entry per CDR3 protein results from TCRdb running MiXCR on the 5' RACE reads. The profile covers around 1,000,000 distinct CDR3 sequences, with 20% to 25% appearing a single time and 0.75% taken by the ten largest. These same records also appear under a second study, on T cells of mothers and their children.

The sequenced material came from blood. The receptors come from a girl aged 2 to 9 in good health.

As concerns this clonotype: Germline is not matched at one junction end, which may reflect a read error. The chain recombines TRBV7-7 with TRBJ2-5; 11 bases map to TRBD2. The assigned J gene may be wrong: the sequence end matches TRBJ2-1 better. CDR1 and CDR2 from the germline V gene are SSHAT and FNYEAQ (reference sequence). The CDR3 spans 15 residues. The CDR3 spells CASSNSGGASNEQFF. The CDR3 DNA is TGTGCTAGCAGCAATAGCGGGGGGGCAAGTAATGAGCAGTTCTTC.

This clonotype was counted at least ten times. The chain uses TRBV7-2 and TRBJ1-1, with no clear D. The V end lost 6 bases, the J end lost 1 base, and 9 bases lay between the germline ends. This CDR3 has 13 residues. The germline CDR1 and CDR2 sequences are SGHTA and FQGNSA. CDR3 nucleotides: TGTGCCAGCAGTTTCGGGCCGAACACTGAAGCTTTCTTT. The encoded protein is CASSFGPNTEAFF.

Concerning this clonotype itself: Its ends do not fully match the called genes, so a read error is possible. CDR3 nucleotide sequence: TGCAGTGCTAGGGACCTTCACAGGGGACTAGACAATGAACAGTTCTTC. It encodes CSARDLHRGLDNEQFF. This chain uses TRBV20-1 with TRBJ2-5; the D gene is possibly TRBD2 (8 bases). The J call is doubtful: the DNA matches TRBJ2-1 better. This CDR3 is built from 16 residues. Germline lookup yields CDR1 DFQATT and CDR2 SNEGSKA (reference sequence).

The chain recombines TRBV10-3 with TRBJ2-5; D remains ambiguous. The better agreement between TRBJ2-7 and the DNA end casts doubt on the J call. The CDR3 covers 11 residues. Germline V gene sequence: CDR1 ENHRY, CDR2 SYGVKD. The CDR3 DNA follows: TGTGCCATCAGTGACCTGGACGAGCAGTACTTC. Its protein product is CAISDLDEQYF.

Only a few counts were recorded for this clonotype. The chain has TRBV13 and TRBJ1-5, with TRBD1 as a possible D gene (5 bases). The V end was cut by 3 bases, the J end by 6 bases, with 12 bases between. The CDR3 consists of 14 residues. Germline V CDR1 and CDR2: PRHDT, FYEKMQ (reference sequence). In DNA form, the CDR3 reads TGTGCCAGCAGCTTTGGAAGGGGCAGTCAGCCCCAGCATTTT. This gives the protein CASSFGRGSQPQHF.

J is TRBJ2-7 and V is TRBV6-5; 8 bases are shared with TRBD1. Per the germline V gene, CDR1 is MNHEY and CDR2 is SVGAGI. The CDR3 consists of 15 residues. V was pared by 3 bases and J by 3 bases, with 7 bases of the junction left unmatched. The CDR3 DNA follows: TGTGCCAGCAGTTATAACCTGGACAGGGTCTACGAGCAGTACTTC. This gives the protein CASSYNLDRVYEQYF.

The genes are TRBV7-9 and TRBJ2-1; D gene ambiguous. The V gene lost 5 bases and the J gene lost 10 bases, with 12 bases spanning the gap. This CDR3 is built from 12 residues. Germline CDR1 and CDR2: SEHNR and FQNEAQ (reference sequence). The CDR3 spells CASSPRTTEQFF. The CDR3 DNA reads as TGTGCCAGCAGCCCCCGTACCACGGAGCAGTTCTTC. The full variable domain, in which reference TRBV7-9 and TRBJ2-1 provide the parts outside the CDR3, is DTGVSQNPRHKITKRGQNVTFRCDPISEHNRLYWYRQTLGQGPEFLTYFQNEAQLEKSRLLSDRFSAERPKGSFSTLEIQRTEQGDSAMYLCASSPRTTEQFFGPGTRLTVL.

The J gene is TRBJ2-5, the V gene TRBV4-1, with 8 bases matching TRBD2. The closer fit of TRBJ2-7 to the DNA end suggests the J call may be wrong. The CDR3 is 15 amino acids. The V gene's germline CDR1 is MGHRA and CDR2 YSYEKL. CDR3 DNA: TGCGCCAGCAGCCCGCGGGGGGTCCAGGGCGACGAGCAGTACTTC. As protein: CASSPRGVQGDEQYF.

This clonotype has just a few counts. The rearrangement links TRBV7-2 to TRBJ2-7, with D possibly being TRBD1 (6 bases). The CDR3 is 15 amino acids. Trimming cost V 1 base and J 3 bases, with 13 bases left between them. CDR1 and CDR2 from the germline V gene are SGHTA and FQGNSA. The CDR3 reads CASSLEQGHIYEQYF. CDR3 in DNA: TGTGCCAGCAGCTTAGAACAGGGACACATCTACGAGCAGTACTTC.

This clonotype was counted at least ten times. V and J are TRBV12-3 or TRBV12-4 and TRBJ2-7; TRBD2 agrees at 8 bases. This CDR3 comprises 14 residues. The V and J ends lost 3 bases and 3 bases, in that order; junction bases with no gene match: 4. The chain's CDR3 is CASSLSGSNYEQYF. The CDR3 DNA reads as TGTGCCAGCAGTTTGAGCGGGAGCAACTACGAGCAGTACTTC.

A few counts support this clonotype. The chain is built from TRBV29-1 and TRBJ2-7, with 8 bases that match TRBD1. CDR1 SQVTM and CDR2 ANQGSEA come from the germline V gene. CDR3 length equals 13 residues. The V gene end was trimmed by 4 bases and the J gene end by 3 bases; junction bases not matched to a gene: 5. DNA of the CDR3: TGCAGCGTTGGAACAGGGGGACACTACGAGCAGTACTTC. It codes for CSVGTGGHYEQYF.

The gene calls are TRBV29-1 and TRBJ2-1; 11 positions match TRBD2. The junction had 2 bases not matched to a gene; V was cut back by 6 bases and J by 4 bases. This CDR3 comprises 13 residues. Per the germline V gene, CDR1 is SQVTM and CDR2 is ANQGSEA. The CDR3 reads CSVRLAGYNEQFF. As DNA, the CDR3 is TGCAGCGTCCGACTAGCGGGATACAATGAGCAGTTCTTC.

The chain is built from TRBV7-3 and TRBJ2-7; D call uncertain. The last part of the DNA fits TRBJ2-5 better; the J call may be wrong. Germline-derived CDR1 and CDR2 are SGHTA and FQGTGA. This CDR3 contains 13 residues. Written as DNA, the CDR3 is TGTGCCAGCAGCGAGGCACACCAAGAGACCCAGTACTTC. Translating it yields CASSEAHQETQYF.

This chain links TRBV7-3 with TRBJ2-2; 13 positions match TRBD2. The J segment lost 9 bases and the V segment lost 6 bases, leaving 4 bases of the junction unmatched. Germline lookup yields CDR1 SGHTA and CDR2 FQGTGA. The CDR3 loop spans 14 amino acids. CDR3 sequence (DNA): TGTGCCAGCAGTTGGACTAGCGGGAGCCGGGAGCTGTTTTTT. Its translation is CASSWTSGSRELFF.